This T cell receptor beta chain was identified during a study of shared clonotypes between healthy human individuals (TCRdb year 2020). Describing the broader study: The cohort comprised a couple of women and a few men aged 18 to 49 years. To estimate repertoire size and how much clonotype sharing occurs between individuals, the study deeply sequenced the blood TCR repertoires of five healthy adults. Libraries were prepared and TCR repertoires were sequenced by different laboratories using diverse techniques, in order to increase sequencing depth and limit assay-specific biases. Between about 0.85 and 8.9 billion PBMCs per donor were obtained by leukapheresis. For each donor, three plates each were used for CD4 naive and CD4 memory, two plates were used for CD8 naive, and one plate was used for CD8 memory.

This clone was seen only once. Its specific antigen is unknown. No per-base quality is available; no much larger clone lies one base away. Using the deep immunoSEQ assay, multiplex PCR amplified TCR CDR3 regions from genomic DNA. For each cell subset, the extracted genomic DNA was distributed evenly across all wells of several immunoSEQ 96-well plates, and each plate served as one replicate. Each replicate PCR for sorted subsets received about 0.2 ug genomic DNA, equal to about 30,000 T cell genomes. Purified libraries were measured with a Qubit 3.0 fluorometer, size-checked on a Bioanalyzer 2100, and measured again with the KAPA Library Quantification kit. A separate single-read 150-cycle Illumina NextSeq 550 flow cell was used to sequence each immunoSEQ 96-well plate. Per the authors' processing: Because the immunoSEQ output held only junctional sequences and lacked quality scores, the filtering could not match the filtering applied to full-length reads. To assign V/J genes and CDR3, sequences were annotated against IMGT germline references using PyIR, a Python wrapper for IgBLAST v1.9. Any read was removed if the V/J assignment was weak (E-value above 1e-6), the CDR3 was missing, or the read contained stop codons, out-of-frame junctions, or ambiguous translated residues. V3J clonotypes were defined as sequences sharing an identical inferred V gene, J gene, and CDR3 amino acid sequence. Percentage overlap between repertoires was calculated by dividing the number of shared unique clonotypes by the size of the smaller repertoire. Richness of each repertoire was evaluated using RTK rarefaction, the Chao1 estimator, and Recon v2.1 estimates of unobserved clonotypes. OLGA was used to compute generation probabilities for all TCRbeta clonotypes that the gDNA method yielded from a handful of donors. The source is immuneACCESS, and TCRdb retained only in-frame sequences with V and J called. Part of the clones is not carried over; for the studies checked, unresolved V genes explain less than half of this, and the remainder is unexplained. That table gives V, J and clone size, and the DNA gave D and trimming. The sample table holds about 1.5 million clones, of which 95% to 99% were seen once. The top ten clonotypes cover about 0.45% of the sample.

What the work shows at the level of the full study, not this receptor alone: Incomplete sequencing was indicated by rarefaction of sorted-subset datasets, despite the large sequencing depth. Across a handful of donors, approximately 4.9% of naive CD4, more than 3% of naive CD8, 2.3% of memory CD4, and 0.4% of memory CD8 clonotypes were shared. Compared with non-shared clonotypes, the clonotypes found in all four sorted-subset donors had higher generation probabilities. Naive subsets generally had larger estimated clonotype richness than memory subsets did. Pairwise subsampling indicated that sequencing depth was expected to affect the degree of clonotype sharing among donors. Because the study included a small number of donors, the genetic and exposure-history diversity represented was limited. Sampling was restricted to blood, and TCR repertoires in tissue are likely to differ from TCR repertoires in blood.

The donors were healthy, HIV-negative adults who had no recently reported acute infections or vaccinations. Every donor was a Caucasian adult residing in Nashville, Tennessee, USA. CD4+ T cells were enriched by magnetic negative selection; naive cells were then positively selected on CD45RA, and the negative fraction formed the memory subset. Blood was collected by leukapheresis, and PBMCs were isolated by Ficoll-Histopaque density gradient centrifugation and then cryopreserved in liquid nitrogen vapor phase. Analytical flow cytometry was used to check the purity and quantity of each magnetically sorted T cell population. From each sorted fraction, genomic DNA was isolated and quantified by UV absorbance on a Nanodrop 2000c. The germline V gene gives CDR1 as SGHDT and CDR2 as YYEEEE. The CDR3 goes from the cysteine to the phenylalanine over 14 residues. Solely the CDR3 DNA is kept, with 42 bases framed from the first base. Trimming removed 2 bases from V and 2 bases from J; the gene matches leave 0 bases unexplained.

The chain is encoded by TRBV5-6 joined to TRBJ1-5; a stretch of 8 junction bases matches TRBD1. The sequence was obtained from a man aged 30-40 years in good health. Source material: naive CD4+ T cells sorted from blood. The cell subset or site label corresponds to: CD45RA+ positively selected. The base sequence is TGTGCCAGCAGCTTACAGGGGGGCAATCAGCCCCAGCATTTT. This is translated as CASSLQGGNQPQHF.